The rows below give T cell receptor beta chains drawn from one sample of a study of identical twins. TCRdb passed the 5' RACE reads through MiXCR, listing each CDR3 protein once. This sample has about 390,000 distinct CDR3 sequences, with around 9% found just once. The sequencing input was naive T cells sorted from blood. The receptor source for this set is a woman in her forties or fifties in good health. CDR3s include the opening cysteine and the closing phenylalanine or tryptophan. The order of the fields is J gene, clone size, V gene, D gene, CDR3 DNA, CDR3 protein. D genes are given only for firm matches. Size is stated for part of the rows, as once, few or many counts, or as a class when the clone is expanded.

>TRBJ2-7|NA|TRBV12-3/TRBV12-4|NA
TGTGCCAGCAGCCATGGAGCCTACGAGCAGTACTTC
CASSHGAYEQYF
>TRBJ2-7|NA|TRBV7-3|TRBD1
TGTGCCAGCAGCTTAAAGGGGGCAGGACCCTACGACCAGTACTTC
CASSLKGAGPYDQYF
>TRBJ2-5|few|TRBV5-1|TRBD2
TGCGCCAGCAGCACTGGCACTAGCGGGAGTCGAGGAGAGACCCAGTACTTC
CASSTGTSGSRGETQYF
>TRBJ2-1|few|TRBV11-2|NA
TGTGCCAGCAGCTCTGACCCCCCCCATGAGCAGTTCTTC
CASSSDPPHEQFF
>TRBJ1-1|few|TRBV3-1|NA
TGTGCCAGCAGCCTCAAGTCCCAGGGGACTGAAGCTTTCTTT
CASSLKSQGTEAFF
>TRBJ2-1|few|TRBV5-1|NA
TGCGCCAGCAGCTTGGACGCGCCGCCCGTTAATGAGCAGTTCTTC
CASSLDAPPVNEQFF
>TRBJ2-5|many|TRBV12-3/TRBV12-4|NA
TGTGCCAGCACTCTGGGAGCGGACCAAGAGACCCAGTACTTC
CASTLGADQETQYF
>TRBJ1-6|many|TRBV12-3/TRBV12-4|NA
TGTGCCAGCAGTTCCACCAGTGATTCACCCCTCCACTTT
CASSSTSDSPLHF
>TRBJ2-3|few|TRBV11-2|NA
TGTGCCAGCAGCTTAGATGGTCACCCCACAGATACGCAGTATTTT
CASSLDGHPTDTQYF
>TRBJ2-1|few|TRBV5-1|NA
TGCGCCAGCAGCTTGGTTCTGAGCTCCTACAATGAGCAGTTCTTC
CASSLVLSSYNEQFF
>TRBJ1-1|many|TRBV15|NA
TGTGCCACCAGCAGAGAGAGACGGAATGAAGCTTTCTTT
CATSRERRNEAFF
>TRBJ2-7|few|TRBV6-6|NA
TGTGCCACCTTAGCAGGGACCTACGAGCAGTACTTC
CATLAGTYEQYF
>TRBJ2-1|NA|TRBV7-3|TRBD2
TGTGCCAGCAGCTCTATGACTAGCGGGGGCTCCTACAATGAGCAGTTCTTC
CASSSMTSGGSYNEQFF
>TRBJ1-3|few|TRBV27|NA
TGTGCCAGCAGTTTATCCTGGACCTCTGGAAACACCATATATTTT
CASSLSWTSGNTIYF
>TRBJ2-2|few|TRBV27|NA
TGTGCCAGCATGGGGAGTGACACCGGGGAGCTGTTTTTT
CASMGSDTGELFF
>TRBJ2-7|few|TRBV20-1|NA
TGCAGTGCCCGAGAAGGGGCCTACGAGCAGTACTTC
CSAREGAYEQYF
>TRBJ2-5|NA|TRBV7-9|NA
TGTGCCAGCAGCTTAGAGGGTGCAAAGACCCAGTACTTC
CASSLEGAKTQYF
>TRBJ2-1|NA|TRBV11-2|NA
TGTGCCAGCAGCTATATTGCACCAAGCTCCTACAATGAGCAGTTCTTC
CASSYIAPSSYNEQFF
>TRBJ2-1|NA|TRBV20-1|NA
TGCAGTGCTCTACACGACTCCAAGACAGAGCAGTTCTTC
CSALHDSKTEQFF
>TRBJ2-2|NA|TRBV7-9|NA
TGTGCCAGCAGCCCCGGGGACGCGAACACCGGGGAGCTGTTTTTT
CASSPGDANTGELFF
>TRBJ2-3|once|TRBV7-9|NA
TGTGCCTTGGGTACCACAGCCTCAGATACGCAGTATTTT
CALGTTASDTQYF
>TRBJ2-3|many|TRBV6-6|NA
TGTGCCAGCAGTTACTACATCCTCACAGATACGCAGTATTTT
CASSYYILTDTQYF
>TRBJ2-2|many|TRBV20-1|NA
TGCAGTGCTAGAGGGAAAGTCACCGGGGAGCTGTTTTTT
CSARGKVTGELFF
>TRBJ2-1|NA|TRBV7-9|TRBD2
TGTGCCAGCGGGGAGGGATACAATGAGCAGTTCTTC
CASGEGYNEQFF
>TRBJ2-3|NA|TRBV10-3|TRBD2
TGTGCCATCAGCCTCGGACTAGGAAGCACAGATACGCAGTATTTT
CAISLGLGSTDTQYF
>TRBJ1-2|many|TRBV5-1|NA
TGCGCCAGCAGCGACCCCAAATCGGGGGGCGCCTATTATGGCTACACCTTC
CASSDPKSGGAYYGYTF
>TRBJ2-7|many|TRBV27|NA
TGTGCCAGCAGTTTATCGACAAGTTCCTACGAGCAGTACTTC
CASSLSTSSYEQYF
>TRBJ1-1|NA|TRBV20-1|NA
TGCAGTGCCGGACGGACGAACACTGAAGCTTTCTTT
CSAGRTNTEAFF
>TRBJ1-6|NA|TRBV6-5|NA
TGTGCCAGCAGACAGAGCTCCTATAATTCACCCCTCCACTTT
CASRQSSYNSPLHF
>TRBJ1-5|once|TRBV21-1|NA
TGTGCCAGCAGCAAAACCGTGGGGTTTCGGAATCAGCCCCAGCATTTT
CASSKTVGFRNQPQHF
>TRBJ1-3|few|TRBV29-1|NA
TGCAGCGTTGAAGATTTGGGGGTCCCAAGGTCTGGAAACACCATATATTTT
CSVEDLGVPRSGNTIYF
>TRBJ1-3|many|TRBV4-2|TRBD1
TGTGCCAGCAGTCTAGAGGGCAGGGGGCTCGGAAACACCATATATTTT
CASSLEGRGLGNTIYF
>TRBJ2-2|few|TRBV11-3|TRBD2
TGTGCCAGCAGCTCGACGGGACTAGCTACCGGGGAGCTGTTTTTT
CASSSTGLATGELFF
>TRBJ2-1|few|TRBV10-3|NA
TGTGCCACCATTTCGTCATTGGGGAATGAGCAGTTCTTC
CATISSLGNEQFF
>TRBJ1-5|NA|TRBV12-3/TRBV12-4|NA
TGTGCCAGCAGTTCAGCGGGAGAGGTAGTTCAGCCCCAGCATTTT
CASSSAGEVVQPQHF
>TRBJ2-2|NA|TRBV2|TRBD2
TGTGCCAGCAGTTCGACTAGCGGGAAGGCCGGGGAGCTGTTTTTT
CASSSTSGKAGELFF
>TRBJ1-4|NA|TRBV12-3/TRBV12-4|NA
TGTGCCAGCACCCGGACAAGGCCGTACGAAAAACTGTTTTTT
CASTRTRPYEKLFF